This paragraph reports one T cell receptor (beta chain). Its matching antigen is unknown. Data came from immunoSEQ multiplex PCR; TCRdb stores just in-frame clones and leaves some out. The repertoire includes over 150,000 clones, roughly 89% of them detected once, and 4% to 4.5% sits in the top ten. This specimen comes from a study of cytomegalovirus exposure and HLA in healthy donors. Overall study findings and caveats: The tendency of first-cohort TCR clusters to co-occur in the 120 or so validation repertoires emerged from a later analysis. Overall, approximately 150 TCR beta chains were annotated as cytomegalovirus-associated. Specificity for CMV antigens was confirmed in vitro for a few of the CMV-associated chains.

V lost 4 bases and J lost 5; bases outside the gene matches: 8. The germline gives CDR1 SGHRS, CDR2 YFSETQ. CDR3 size: 15 residues. The rearrangement uses TRBV5-1 and TRBJ2-7, with TRBD2 identical over 11 bases. This TCR was recovered from a man between 18 and 35 years old in good health and CMV-seropositive. The sample comprised PBMCs. CDR3 bases: TGCGCCAGCAGCGATACTAGCGGGAGCCTAAACGAGCAGTACTTC. It translates to CASSDTSGSLNEQYF.